This T cell receptor beta chain is drawn from a study of T-cell memory formation after mild COVID-19. Study information: Largely donor-specific TCR clusters were found. General observations from the study: Some clones that responded were present in memory (sampled pre-infection), which suggests cross-reactive memory joined. Among clones peaking at day 37 in the second wave, SARS-CoV-2 specificity remained unconfirmed.

Barcoded TCR alpha and TCR beta cDNA libraries with UMIs came from 5'RACE using constant-segment primers. One entry per CDR3 protein, called by TCRdb with MiXCR from the 5' RACE reads. The sample records about 250,000 distinct CDR3 sequences, about 16% being singletons. The CDR3 spans 15 residues. Looked up from germline, CDR1 is SGHRS and CDR2 is YFSETQ. V trimming: 4 bases; J trimming: 7 bases; junction bases outside the gene matches: 10. This clonotype was detected a few times. What it binds is unknown. The J gene is TRBJ2-3, the V gene TRBV5-1, with 9 positions matching TRBD1. The specimen sequenced was PBMCs or a T cell subset sorted from them (not recorded which). This TCR was recovered from an adult woman who had mild COVID-19 (a few samples of this study predate the infection). Cell type and time point are not known. The DNA of the CDR3 is TGCGCCAGCAGCCCAACCGGGACAGGGCCCTATACGCAGTATTTT. The encoded protein is CASSPTGTGPYTQYF.